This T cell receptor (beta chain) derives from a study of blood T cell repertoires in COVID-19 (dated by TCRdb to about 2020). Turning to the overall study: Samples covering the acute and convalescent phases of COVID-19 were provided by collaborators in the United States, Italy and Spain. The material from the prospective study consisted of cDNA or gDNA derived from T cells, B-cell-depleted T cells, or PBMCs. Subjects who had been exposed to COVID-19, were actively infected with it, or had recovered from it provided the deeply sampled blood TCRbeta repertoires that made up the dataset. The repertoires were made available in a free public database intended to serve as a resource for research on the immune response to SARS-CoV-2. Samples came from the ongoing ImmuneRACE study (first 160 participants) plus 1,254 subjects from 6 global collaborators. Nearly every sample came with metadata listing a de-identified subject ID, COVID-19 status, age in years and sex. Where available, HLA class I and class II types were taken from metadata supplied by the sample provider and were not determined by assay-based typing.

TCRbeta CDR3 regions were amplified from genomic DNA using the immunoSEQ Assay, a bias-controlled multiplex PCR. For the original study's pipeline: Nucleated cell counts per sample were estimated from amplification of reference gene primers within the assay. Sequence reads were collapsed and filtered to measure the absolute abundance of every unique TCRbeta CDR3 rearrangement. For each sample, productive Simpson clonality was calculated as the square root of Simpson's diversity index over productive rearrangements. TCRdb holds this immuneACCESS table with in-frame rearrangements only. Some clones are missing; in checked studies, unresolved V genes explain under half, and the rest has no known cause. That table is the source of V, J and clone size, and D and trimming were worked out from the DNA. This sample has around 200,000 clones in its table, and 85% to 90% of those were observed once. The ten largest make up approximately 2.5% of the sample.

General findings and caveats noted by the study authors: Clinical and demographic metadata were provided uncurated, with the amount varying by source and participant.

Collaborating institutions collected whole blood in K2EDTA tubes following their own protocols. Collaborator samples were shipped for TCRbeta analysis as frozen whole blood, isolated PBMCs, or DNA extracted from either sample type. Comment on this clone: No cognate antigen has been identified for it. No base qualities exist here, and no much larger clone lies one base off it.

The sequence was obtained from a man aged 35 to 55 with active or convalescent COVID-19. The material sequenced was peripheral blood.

DNA sequence: TGCGCCAGCAGCCAAGAGGTACAGGGAAATAATTCACCCCTCCACTTT. This codes for CASSQEVQGNNSPLHF. Here the chain combines TRBV4-3 and TRBJ1-6; a tentative D match to TRBD1 spans 6 bases. Taken from cysteine to phenylalanine, the CDR3 has 16 residues. The sequence is cut down to CDR3 DNA, 48 bases in frame from base 1. CDR1 LGHNA and CDR2 YSLEER are derived from the germline V gene. Trimming at the junction amounts to 0 bases on V and 5 bases on J, and the germline ends lie 11 bases apart.